Listed here is a single T cell receptor beta chain. Antigen unknown. TCR templates, about 10^5 per sample, were assayed. Produced via immunoSEQ multiplex PCR; TCRdb's table is partial and in-frame only. The top ten clones hold 1.3% of a sample with 100,000 to 120,000 clones, approximately 92% of them seen once. The data are from a study of siplizumab effects on memory and regulatory T cells. Study-level findings and limits: The study found naive T cells seemingly more diverse than memory cells and seemingly major alloresponse contributors. Alloreactive sequences traceable to unstimulated CD4+ memory cells declined significantly under siplizumab. Roughly 75-96% of proliferating CD4+ or CD8+ clones lacked an assignable naive or memory phenotype.

CDR1 is SNHLY and CDR2 is FYNNEI in the germline V gene. V lost 5 bases to trimming and J lost 1 base, with 5 bases between them. CDR3 length: 12 residues. This chain uses TRBV2 with TRBJ1-1; unclear D gene. Material: CD4+ T cells sorted from blood. The receptor was derived from a human donor in good health. CDR3 coding DNA: TGTGCCAGCAGTCCGCAGAACACTGAAGCTTTCTTT. Its translation is CASSPQNTEAFF.